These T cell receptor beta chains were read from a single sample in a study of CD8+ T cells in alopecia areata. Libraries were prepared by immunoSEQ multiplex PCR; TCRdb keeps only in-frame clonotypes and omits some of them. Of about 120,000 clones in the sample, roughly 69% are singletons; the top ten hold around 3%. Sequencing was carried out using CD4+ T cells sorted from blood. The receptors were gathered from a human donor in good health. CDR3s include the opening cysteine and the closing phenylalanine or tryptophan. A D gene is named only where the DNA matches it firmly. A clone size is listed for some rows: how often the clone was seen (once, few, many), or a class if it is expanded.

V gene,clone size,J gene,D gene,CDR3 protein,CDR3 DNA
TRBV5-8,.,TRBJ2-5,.,CASSTQETQYF,TGTGCCAGCAGCACCCAAGAGACCCAGTACTTC
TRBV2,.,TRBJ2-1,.,CASSVGPRVPEQFF,TGTGCCAGCAGTGTGGGGCCTCGTGTCCCCGAGCAGTTCTTC
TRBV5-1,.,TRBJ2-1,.,CASSLKIAGRPGDNEQFF,TGCGCCAGCAGCTTGAAGATCGCCGGGCGGCCTGGGGACAATGAGCAGTTCTTC
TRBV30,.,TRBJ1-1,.,CAWSELDEAFF,TGTGCCTGGAGCGAACTAGATGAAGCTTTCTTT
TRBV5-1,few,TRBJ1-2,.,CASSLDQGTVDGYTF,TGCGCCAGCAGCTTGGATCAGGGTACGGTCGATGGCTACACCTTC
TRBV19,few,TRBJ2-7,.,CASSMGDQQYF,TGTGCCAGTAGTATGGGGGACCAGCAGTACTTC
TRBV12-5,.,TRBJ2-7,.,CASARDQGGQYF,TGTGCTAGTGCCCGAGACCAAGGGGGGCAGTACTTC
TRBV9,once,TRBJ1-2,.,CASSVATGTGYNYGYTF,TGTGCCAGCAGCGTAGCTACAGGGACGGGTTATAACTATGGCTACACCTTC
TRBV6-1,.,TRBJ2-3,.,CASSEARASGTSRDTQYF,TGTGCCAGCAGTGAAGCGCGAGCGTCCGGGACATCCCGAGATACGCAGTATTTT
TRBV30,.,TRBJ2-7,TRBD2,CAWSTSGGTGEQYF,TGTGCCTGGAGCACTAGCGGGGGGACTGGGGAGCAGTACTTC
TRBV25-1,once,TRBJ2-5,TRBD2,CASSESSGGETQYF,TGTGCCAGCAGTGAGTCTAGCGGGGGGGAGACCCAGTACTTC
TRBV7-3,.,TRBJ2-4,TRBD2,CASSPGTSGGQNIQYF,TGTGCCAGCAGCCCCGGGACTAGCGGGGGGCAAAACATTCAGTACTTC
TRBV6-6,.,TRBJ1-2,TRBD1,CASSSGQGVGYTF,TGTGCCAGCAGTTCGGGACAGGGGGTCGGCTACACCTTC
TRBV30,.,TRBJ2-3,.,CAWKVADTQYF,TGTGCCTGGAAGGTGGCAGATACGCAGTATTTT
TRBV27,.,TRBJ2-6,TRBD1,CASSVTGPGANVLTF,TGTGCCAGCAGTGTGACAGGGCCTGGGGCCAACGTCCTGACTTTC
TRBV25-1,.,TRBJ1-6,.,CASSPGTVNSPLHF,TGTGCCAGTAGTCCCGGGACGGTCAATTCACCCCTCCACTTT
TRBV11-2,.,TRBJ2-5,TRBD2,CASSSGLAGGKETQYF,TGTGCCAGCAGCTCCGGACTAGCGGGGGGAAAAGAGACCCAGTACTTC
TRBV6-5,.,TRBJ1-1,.,CASRQRNTEAFF,TGTGCCAGCCGTCAGCGGAACACTGAAGCTTTCTTT
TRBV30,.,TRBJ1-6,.,CAWSVLGGRSNNSPLHF,TGTGCCTGGAGTGTACTAGGTGGGCGATCGAATAATTCACCCCTCCACTTT
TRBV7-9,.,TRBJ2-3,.,CASSPAPDTQYF,TGTGCCAGCAGCCCTGCCCCAGATACGCAGTATTTT
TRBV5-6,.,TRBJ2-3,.,CASRRDLGAGTDTQYF,TGTGCCAGCAGGAGGGATTTGGGGGCAGGAACAGATACGCAGTATTTT
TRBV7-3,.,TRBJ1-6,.,CASSVQGLGSPLHF,TGTGCCAGCAGCGTACAGGGTCTAGGGTCACCCCTCCACTTT
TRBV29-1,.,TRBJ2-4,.,CSVEGTPGSIQYF,TGCAGCGTTGAAGGGACCCCAGGGAGCATTCAGTACTTC